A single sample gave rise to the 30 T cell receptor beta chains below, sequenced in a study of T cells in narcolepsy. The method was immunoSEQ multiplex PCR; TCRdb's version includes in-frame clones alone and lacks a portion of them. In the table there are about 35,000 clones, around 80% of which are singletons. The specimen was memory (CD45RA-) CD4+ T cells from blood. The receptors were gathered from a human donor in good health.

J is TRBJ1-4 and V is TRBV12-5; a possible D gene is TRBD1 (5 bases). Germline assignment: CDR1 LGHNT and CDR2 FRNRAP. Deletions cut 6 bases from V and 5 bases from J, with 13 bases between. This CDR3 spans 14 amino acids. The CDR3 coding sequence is TGTGCTAGTGGCTCCGGAAAGGGGAATGAAAAACTGTTTTTT. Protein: CASGSGKGNEKLFF.

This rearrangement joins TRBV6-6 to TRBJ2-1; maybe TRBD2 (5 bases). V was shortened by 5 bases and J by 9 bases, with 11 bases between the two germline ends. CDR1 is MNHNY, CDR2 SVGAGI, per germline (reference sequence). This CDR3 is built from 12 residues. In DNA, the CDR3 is TGTGCCAGCAGTCTCAGACGGGGTGAGCAGTTCTTC. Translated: CASSLRRGEQFF.

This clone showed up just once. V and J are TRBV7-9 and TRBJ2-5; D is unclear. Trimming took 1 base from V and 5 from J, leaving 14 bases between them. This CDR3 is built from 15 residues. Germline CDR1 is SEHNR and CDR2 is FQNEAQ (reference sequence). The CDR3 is CASSLGTLGRETQYF. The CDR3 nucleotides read TGTGCCAGCAGCTTAGGAACGTTGGGCCGGGAGACCCAGTACTTC. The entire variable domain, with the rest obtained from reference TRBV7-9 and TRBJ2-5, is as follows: DTGVSQNPRHKITKRGQNVTFRCDPISEHNRLYWYRQTLGQGPEFLTYFQNEAQLEKSRLLSDRFSAERPKGSFSTLEIQRTEQGDSAMYLCASSLGTLGRETQYFGPGTRLLVL.

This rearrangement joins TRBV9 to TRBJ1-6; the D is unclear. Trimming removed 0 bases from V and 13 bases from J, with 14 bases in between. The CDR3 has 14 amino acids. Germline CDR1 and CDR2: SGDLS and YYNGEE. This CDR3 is CASSVAWGERPLHF. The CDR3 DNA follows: TGTGCCAGCAGCGTAGCGTGGGGAGAGCGGCCCCTCCACTTT.

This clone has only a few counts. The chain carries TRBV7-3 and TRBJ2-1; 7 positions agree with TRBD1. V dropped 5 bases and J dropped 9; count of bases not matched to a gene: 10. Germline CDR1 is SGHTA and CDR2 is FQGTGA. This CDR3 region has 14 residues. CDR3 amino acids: CASSATDRFSEQFF. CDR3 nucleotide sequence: TGTGCCAGCAGCGCCACGGACAGGTTCAGTGAGCAGTTCTTC.

CDR3 in amino acids: CANRRENTGELFF. As DNA, the CDR3 is TGTGCCAACCGACGGGAGAACACCGGGGAGCTGTTTTTT. This rearrangement joins TRBV6-1 to TRBJ2-2, with D possibly being TRBD2 (5 bases). V was shortened by 10 bases and J by 1 base, with 10 bases between the two germline ends. Per the germline V gene, CDR1 is MNHNS and CDR2 is SASEGT. CDR3 length equals 13 residues.

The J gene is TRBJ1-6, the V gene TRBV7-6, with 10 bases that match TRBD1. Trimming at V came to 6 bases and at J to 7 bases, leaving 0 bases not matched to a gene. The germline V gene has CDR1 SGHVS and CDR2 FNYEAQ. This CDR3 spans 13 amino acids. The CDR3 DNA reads TGTGCCAGCAGGGACAGGGGGAATTCACCCCTCCACTTT. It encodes CASRDRGNSPLHF.

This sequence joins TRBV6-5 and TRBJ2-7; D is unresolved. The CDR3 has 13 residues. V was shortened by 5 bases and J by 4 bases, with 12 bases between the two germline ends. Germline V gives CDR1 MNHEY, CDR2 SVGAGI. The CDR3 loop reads CASSMNGRYEQYF. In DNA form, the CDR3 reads TGTGCCAGCAGTATGAACGGCAGATACGAGCAGTACTTC.

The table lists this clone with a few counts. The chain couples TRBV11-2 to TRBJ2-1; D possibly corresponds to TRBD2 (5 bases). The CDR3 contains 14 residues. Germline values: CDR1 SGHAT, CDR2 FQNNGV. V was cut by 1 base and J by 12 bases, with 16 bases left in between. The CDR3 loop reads CASSLGSSPRGQFF. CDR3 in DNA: TGTGCCAGCAGCTTAGGATCGTCCCCCCGGGGGCAGTTCTTC. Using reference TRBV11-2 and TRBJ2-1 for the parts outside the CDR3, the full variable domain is EAGVAQSPRYKIIEKRQSVAFWCNPISGHATLYWYQQILGQGPKLLIQFQNNGVVDDSQLPKDRFSAERLKGVDSTLKIQPAKLEDSAVYLCASSLGSSPRGQFFGPGTRLTVL.

CDR3 sequence reads: CASSLPAGVIEQYF. For the CDR3, the DNA is TGTGCCAGCAGCTTACCAGCGGGAGTGATCGAGCAGTACTTC. The genes are TRBV5-6 and TRBJ2-7; 8 nucleotides agree with TRBD2. The CDR3 totals 14 residues. Germline V CDR1 and CDR2: SGHDT, YYEEEE. Germline trimming cut 2 bases from V and 6 bases from J; bases unmatched to any gene: 7.

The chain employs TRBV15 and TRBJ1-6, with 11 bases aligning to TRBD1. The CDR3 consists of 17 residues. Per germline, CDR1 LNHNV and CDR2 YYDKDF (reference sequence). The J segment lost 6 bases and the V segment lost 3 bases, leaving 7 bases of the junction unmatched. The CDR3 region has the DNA TGTGCCACCAGCAGCGGACAGGGGGCGAAGTTTAATTCACCCCTCCACTTT. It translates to CATSSGQGAKFNSPLHF.

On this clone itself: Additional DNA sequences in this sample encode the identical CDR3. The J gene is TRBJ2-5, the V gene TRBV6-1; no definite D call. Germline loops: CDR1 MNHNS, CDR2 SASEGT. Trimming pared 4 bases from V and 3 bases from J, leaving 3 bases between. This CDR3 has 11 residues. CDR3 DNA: TGTGCCAGCAGTGCAAAAGAGACCCAGTACTTC. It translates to CASSAKETQYF.

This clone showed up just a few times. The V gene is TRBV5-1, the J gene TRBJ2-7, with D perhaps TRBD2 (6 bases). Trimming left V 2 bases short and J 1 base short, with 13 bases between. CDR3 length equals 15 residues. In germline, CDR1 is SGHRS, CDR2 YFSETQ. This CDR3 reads CASSFPPGGSYEQYF. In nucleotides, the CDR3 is TGCGCCAGCAGCTTCCCCCCCGGGGGTTCCTACGAGCAGTACTTC.

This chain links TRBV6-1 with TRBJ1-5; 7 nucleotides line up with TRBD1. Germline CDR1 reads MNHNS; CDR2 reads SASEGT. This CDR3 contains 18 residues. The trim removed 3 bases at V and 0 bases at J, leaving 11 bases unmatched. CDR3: CASSEPGQWSYSNQPQHF. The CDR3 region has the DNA TGTGCCAGCAGTGAGCCGGGACAGTGGAGTTATAGCAATCAGCCCCAGCATTTT.

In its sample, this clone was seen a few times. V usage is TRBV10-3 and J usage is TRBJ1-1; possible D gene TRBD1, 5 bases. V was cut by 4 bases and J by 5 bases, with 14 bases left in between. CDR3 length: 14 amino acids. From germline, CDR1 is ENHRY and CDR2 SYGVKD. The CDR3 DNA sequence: TGTGCCATCAGTGCTGAGGGGCCGGGGACTGAAGCTTTCTTT. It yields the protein CAISAEGPGTEAFF.

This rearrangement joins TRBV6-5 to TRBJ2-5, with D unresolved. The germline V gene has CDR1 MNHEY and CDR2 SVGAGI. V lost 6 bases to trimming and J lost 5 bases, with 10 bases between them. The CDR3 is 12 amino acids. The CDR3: CASRPTLETQYF. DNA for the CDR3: TGTGCCAGCAGACCCACCCTCGAGACCCAGTACTTC.

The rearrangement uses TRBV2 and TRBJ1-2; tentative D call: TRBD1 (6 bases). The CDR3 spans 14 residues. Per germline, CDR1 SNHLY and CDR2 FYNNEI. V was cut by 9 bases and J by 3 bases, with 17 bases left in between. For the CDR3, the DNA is TGTGCCAGTGCGGCGGGGGGCGGCTACTATGGCTACACCTTC. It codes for CASAAGGGYYGYTF. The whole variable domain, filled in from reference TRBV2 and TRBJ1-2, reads EPEVTQTPSHQVTQMGQEVILRCVPISNHLYFYWYRQILGQKVEFLVSFYNNEISEKSEIFDDQFSVERPDGSNFTLKIRSTKLEDSAMYFCASAAGGGYYGYTFGSGTRLTVV.

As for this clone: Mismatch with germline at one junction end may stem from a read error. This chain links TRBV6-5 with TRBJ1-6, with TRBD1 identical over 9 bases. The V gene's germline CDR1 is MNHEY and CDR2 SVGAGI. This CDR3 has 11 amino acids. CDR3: CASPEQGAKPF. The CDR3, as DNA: TGTGCCAGCCCCGAACAGGGGGCCAAACCATTT.

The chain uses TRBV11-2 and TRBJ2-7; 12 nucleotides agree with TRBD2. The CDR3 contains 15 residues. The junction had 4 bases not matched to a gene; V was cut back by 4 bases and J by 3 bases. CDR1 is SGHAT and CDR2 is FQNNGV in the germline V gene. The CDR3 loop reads CASSWTSGELYEQYF. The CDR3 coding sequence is TGTGCCAGCAGCTGGACTAGCGGGGAACTCTACGAGCAGTACTTC.

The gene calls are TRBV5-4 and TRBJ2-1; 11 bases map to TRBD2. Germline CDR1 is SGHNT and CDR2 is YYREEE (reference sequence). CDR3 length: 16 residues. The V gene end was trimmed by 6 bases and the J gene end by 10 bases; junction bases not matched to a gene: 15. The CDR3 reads CASNMDPSGGFREQFF. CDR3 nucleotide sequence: TGTGCCAGCAACATGGACCCTAGCGGGGGGTTCCGAGAGCAGTTCTTC.

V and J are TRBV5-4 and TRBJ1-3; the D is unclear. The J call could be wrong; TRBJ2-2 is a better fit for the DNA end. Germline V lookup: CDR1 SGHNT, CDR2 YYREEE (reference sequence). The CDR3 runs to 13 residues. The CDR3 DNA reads TGTGCCAGCAGCAGGACCTTATCCGGGGAGCTGTTTTTT. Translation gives CASSRTLSGELFF.

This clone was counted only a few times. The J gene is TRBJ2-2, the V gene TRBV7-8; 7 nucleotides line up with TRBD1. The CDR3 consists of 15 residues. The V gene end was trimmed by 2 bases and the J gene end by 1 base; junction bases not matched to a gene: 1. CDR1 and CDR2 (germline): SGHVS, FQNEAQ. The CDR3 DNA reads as TGTGCCAGCAGCTTAAGGACAGGGAACACCGGGGAGCTGTTTTTT. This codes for CASSLRTGNTGELFF. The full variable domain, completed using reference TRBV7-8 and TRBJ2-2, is GAGVSQSPRYKVAKRGQDVALRCDPISGHVSLFWYQQALGQGPEFLTYFQNEAQLDKSGLPSDRFFAERPEGSVSTLKIQRTQQEDSAVYLCASSLRTGNTGELFFGEGSRLTVL.

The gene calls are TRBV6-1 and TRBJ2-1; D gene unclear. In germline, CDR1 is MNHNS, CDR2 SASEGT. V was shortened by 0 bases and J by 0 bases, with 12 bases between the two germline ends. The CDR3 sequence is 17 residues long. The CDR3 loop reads CASSEALIGHSYNEQFF. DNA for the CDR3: TGTGCCAGCAGTGAAGCATTGATAGGGCACTCCTACAATGAGCAGTTCTTC.

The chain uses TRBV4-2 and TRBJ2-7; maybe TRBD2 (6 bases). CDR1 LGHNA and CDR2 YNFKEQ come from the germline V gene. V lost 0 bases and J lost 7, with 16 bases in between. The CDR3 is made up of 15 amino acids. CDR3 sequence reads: CASSQDPWGLGEQYF. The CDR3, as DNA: TGTGCCAGCAGCCAAGACCCTTGGGGACTTGGTGAGCAGTACTTC.

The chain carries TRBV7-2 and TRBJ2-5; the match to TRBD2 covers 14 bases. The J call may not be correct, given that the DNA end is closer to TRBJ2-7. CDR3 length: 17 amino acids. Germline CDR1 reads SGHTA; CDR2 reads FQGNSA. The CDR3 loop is CASSLGLAGEGGYEQYF. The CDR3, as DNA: TGTGCCAGCAGCCTGGGACTAGCGGGAGAAGGCGGTTACGAGCAGTACTTC.

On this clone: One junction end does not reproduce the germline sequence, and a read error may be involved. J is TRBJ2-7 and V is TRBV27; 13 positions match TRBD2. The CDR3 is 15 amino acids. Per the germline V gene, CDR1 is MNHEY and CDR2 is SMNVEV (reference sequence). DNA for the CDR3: TGTGACAGCAGCTTTACTAGCGGGAGGGAGGGGGAGCAGTACTTC. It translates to CDSSFTSGREGEQYF.

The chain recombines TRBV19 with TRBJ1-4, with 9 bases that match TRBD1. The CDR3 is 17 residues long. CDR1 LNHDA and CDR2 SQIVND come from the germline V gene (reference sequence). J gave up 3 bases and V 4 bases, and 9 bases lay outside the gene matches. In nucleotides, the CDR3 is TGTGCCAGTAGTAGCCCGGGACAGGGAAATCCTAATGAAAAACTGTTTTTT. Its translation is CASSSPGQGNPNEKLFF.

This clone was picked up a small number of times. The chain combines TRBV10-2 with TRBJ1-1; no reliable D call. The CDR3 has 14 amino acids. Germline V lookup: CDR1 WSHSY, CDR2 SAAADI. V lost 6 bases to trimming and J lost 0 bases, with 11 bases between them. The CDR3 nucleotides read TGCGCCAGCAGGAACCTAAACTTGAACACTGAAGCTTTCTTT. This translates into CASRNLNLNTEAFF.

The CDR3 DNA sequence: TGTGCCAGCAGCCCCCGGACAGGGCCCAGGCTACCCGAGCAGTACTTC. Translated, it gives CASSPRTGPRLPEQYF. The V and J genes are TRBV14 and TRBJ2-7; 8 bases are a match to TRBD1. Germline assignment: CDR1 SGHDN and CDR2 FVKESK. The CDR3 contains 16 residues. The V segment lost 4 bases and the J segment 6 bases; nucleotides outside the gene matches: 14.

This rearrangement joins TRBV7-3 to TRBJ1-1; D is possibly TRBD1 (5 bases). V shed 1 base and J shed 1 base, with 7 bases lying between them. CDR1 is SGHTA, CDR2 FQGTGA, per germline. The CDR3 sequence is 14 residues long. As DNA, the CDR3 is TGTGCCAGCAGCTTAAATGGGGGGAACACTGAAGCTTTCTTT. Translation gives CASSLNGGNTEAFF.